The 19 T cell receptor beta chains below come from one sample, sequenced in a study of T-cell memory formation after mild COVID-19 (dated by TCRdb to about 2021). The library was produced with 5' RACE. Data came from an Illumina NovaSeq 6000. TCRdb reprocessed the public reads (quality trimming at Q25 with fastp, clone calling with MiXCR) and kept in-frame beta chains. Every entry covers one CDR3 protein and lists the most common genes and DNA from its rows. Recorded for this sample are 550,000 to 650,000 distinct CDR3 sequences; about 18% of them occurred a single time. Jointly, the top ten make up 8.1% of the sample. The specimen was PBMCs or a T cell subset sorted from them (not recorded which). These receptors all stem from an adult woman who had mild COVID-19 (a few samples of this study predate the infection). The sample titles of this study are shuffled in the database, so cell type and time point are left out; the donor was told from shared clones.

The chain recombines TRBV2 with TRBJ2-1; TRBD1 matches at 7 bases. This CDR3 has 14 residues. From germline, CDR1 is SNHLY and CDR2 FYNNEI. V trimming: 4 bases; J trimming: 3 bases; junction bases outside the gene matches: 3. The CDR3, as DNA: TGTGCCAGCAGTGCCTGGGACAGCTACAATGAGCAGTTCTTC. This translates into CASSAWDSYNEQFF. The entire variable domain, with the rest obtained from reference TRBV2 and TRBJ2-1, is as follows: EPEVTQTPSHQVTQMGQEVILRCVPISNHLYFYWYRQILGQKVEFLVSFYNNEISEKSEIFDDQFSVERPDGSNFTLKIRSTKLEDSAMYFCASSAWDSYNEQFFGPGTRLTVL.

In its sample, this clonotype was seen a few times. This rearrangement joins TRBV7-9 to TRBJ1-2; no definite D call. CDR1 SEHNR and CDR2 FQNEAQ come from the germline V gene (reference sequence). The CDR3 extends over 15 amino acids. Trimming shortened V by 5 bases and J by 2 bases, and 15 bases separated the two germline ends. The CDR3: CASSPSRDRNYGYTF. The CDR3 DNA reads as TGTGCCAGCAGCCCATCAAGGGATCGGAACTATGGCTACACCTTC.

Remarks on this clonotype: A junction boundary mismatches the germline segment, possibly from a read error. V and J are TRBV12-3 or TRBV12-4 and TRBJ2-7; 8 nucleotides align to TRBD1. The CDR3 is made up of 16 amino acids. The CDR3: CDSSLAGTGTSYEQYF. The CDR3 region has the DNA TGTGACAGCAGCCTCGCCGGGACAGGTACTTCCTACGAGCAGTACTTC.

This clonotype was detected only a few times. The chain uses TRBV7-8 and TRBJ1-1; 10 bases are a match to TRBD1. The CDR3 is 19 residues long. Germline V gene lookup returns CDR1 SGHVS and CDR2 FQNEAQ. V shed 7 bases, J shed 5 bases, and the junction held 22 bases outside the gene matches. CDR3 nucleotide sequence: TGTGCCAGCACCCTAACAGCTCTCCCGGGACAGGGGCGCTGGACTGAAGCTTTCTTT. It yields the protein CASTLTALPGQGRWTEAFF.

The DNA for the CDR3 is TGTGCCATCAGTGAGCCAGGGGGCGTGCGGGAGACCCAGTACTTC. Amino acids: CAISEPGGVRETQYF. This chain links TRBV10-3 with TRBJ2-5; 8 bases line up with TRBD1. There are 15 residues in the CDR3. The germline gives CDR1 ENHRY, CDR2 SYGVKD. V shed 2 bases and J 5 bases; nucleotides not matched to a gene: 7.

This sequence joins TRBV2 and TRBJ2-7; D perhaps matches TRBD1 (5 bases). The CDR3 covers 14 residues. From germline, CDR1 is SNHLY and CDR2 FYNNEI. Deletions cut 6 bases from V and 5 bases from J, with 17 bases between. The CDR3 DNA reads TGTGCCAGCAGACCGACAGCGTTCCCAGACGAGCAGTACTTC. It codes for CASRPTAFPDEQYF.

This clonotype was recorded many times. The CDR3 here is CASRDTTSGQYEQYF. CDR3 nucleotides: TGCGCCAGCAGGGACACGACTAGCGGCCAATACGAGCAGTACTTC. The chain has TRBV5-1 and TRBJ2-7, with 9 bases fitting TRBD2. Germline values: CDR1 SGHRS, CDR2 YFSETQ. The J segment lost 4 bases and the V segment lost 5 bases, leaving 10 bases of the junction unmatched. The CDR3 has 15 amino acids.

The rearrangement uses TRBV5-6 and TRBJ2-3; the match to TRBD2 covers 11 bases. The V gene's germline CDR1 is SGHDT and CDR2 YYEEEE. CDR3 size: 18 residues. V was pared by 0 bases and J by 2 bases, with 8 bases of the junction left unmatched. The CDR3 coding sequence is TGTGCCAGCAGCTTGGGGCCTGGGACTAGCGGTTTCACAGATACGCAGTATTTT. Its translation is CASSLGPGTSGFTDTQYF.

The table lists this clonotype with a few counts. The J gene is TRBJ1-1, the V gene TRBV12-3 or TRBV12-4, with 7 bases lining up with TRBD1. With 1 base clipped from V and 1 base from J, the junction kept 6 bases outside the gene matches. This CDR3 comprises 16 residues. The CDR3 region is CASSLGTGRSNTEAFF. In nucleotides, the CDR3 is TGTGCCAGCAGTTTAGGGACAGGACGCTCGAACACTGAAGCTTTCTTT.

The sample holds a few counts of this clonotype. This sequence joins TRBV2 and TRBJ2-2; 8 nucleotides line up with TRBD1. CDR1 and CDR2 from the germline V gene are SNHLY and FYNNEI. With 5 bases clipped from V and 6 bases from J, the junction kept 5 bases outside the gene matches. The CDR3 sequence is 14 residues long. The CDR3 nucleotides are TGTGCCAGCAGTCGACAGGGGTACGCCGGGGAGCTGTTTTTT. Translated, it gives CASSRQGYAGELFF.

This clonotype was counted between two and nine times. This chain links TRBV20-1 with TRBJ2-5, with D possibly being TRBD1 (7 bases). Per the germline V gene, CDR1 is DFQATT and CDR2 is SNEGSKA (reference sequence). CDR3 size: 18 residues. Trimming shortened V by 1 base and J by 4 bases, and 25 bases separated the two germline ends. CDR3 sequence: CSARVARGKVGGRETQYF. CDR3 in DNA: TGCAGTGCTAGAGTGGCCAGGGGGAAGGTGGGAGGAAGAGAGACCCAGTACTTC.

V is TRBV20-1 and J is TRBJ2-7; 10 positions agree with TRBD2. The CDR3 covers 15 residues. CDR1 is DFQATT, CDR2 SNEGSKA, per germline (reference sequence). Germline trimming cut 5 bases from V and 3 bases from J; bases unmatched to any gene: 10. The CDR3: CSACPTSGPCYEQYF. The CDR3 nucleotides are TGCAGTGCTTGTCCGACTAGCGGGCCTTGCTACGAGCAGTACTTC.

This clonotype turned up a few times. CDR3 residues: CASRPTGGPMTGELFF. The CDR3 nucleotides read TGTGCCAGCAGACCTACAGGGGGCCCAATGACCGGGGAGCTGTTTTTT. The chain carries TRBV6-5 and TRBJ2-2; TRBD1 aligns across 9 bases. V was pared by 6 bases and J by 5 bases, with 10 bases of the junction left unmatched. Germline CDR1 and CDR2: MNHEY and SVGAGI. The CDR3 length is 16 residues.

This clonotype has more than one count but fewer than ten. The DNA of the CDR3 is TGCAGCGCCCGTTACATGGATGAGCAGTTCTTC. Its translation: CSARYMDEQFF. J is TRBJ2-1 and V is TRBV29-1; D unresolved. Per germline, CDR1 SQVTM and CDR2 ANQGSEA. V was pared by 7 bases and J by 8 bases, with 12 bases between. The CDR3 is 11 amino acids.

The rearrangement links TRBV7-2 to TRBJ1-5; D is unresolved. The V end lost 0 bases, the J end lost 7 bases, and 7 bases lay between the germline ends. In germline, CDR1 is SGHTA, CDR2 FQGNSA. The CDR3 extends over 13 amino acids. DNA for the CDR3: TGTGCCAGCAGCTTAGCGGTGGAGCAGCCCCAGCATTTT. It encodes CASSLAVEQPQHF.

This clonotype was seen a handful of times. V and J are TRBV29-1 and TRBJ1-1; no firm D call. The CDR3 is 11 amino acids. CDR1 is SQVTM, CDR2 ANQGSEA, per germline. The V gene lost 5 bases and the J gene lost 5 bases, with 9 bases spanning the gap. The CDR3 nucleotides read TGCAGCGTTCGGGTAATGACTGAAGCTTTCTTT. Its translation is CSVRVMTEAFF. Combining the CDR3 with reference TRBV29-1 and TRBJ1-1 gives the whole variable domain SAVISQKPSRDICQRGTSLTIQCQVDSQVTMMFWYRQQPGQSLTLIATANQGSEATYESGFVIDKFPISRPNLTFSTLTVSNMSPEDSSIYLCSVRVMTEAFFGQGTRLTVV.

The chain's CDR3 is CASSLAGLGGGTEAFF. The CDR3 DNA reads as TGTGCCAGCAGCTTGGCCGGTCTGGGGGGCGGCACTGAAGCTTTCTTT. The rearrangement links TRBV5-6 to TRBJ1-1, with D possibly being TRBD1 (6 bases). The CDR3 is made up of 16 amino acids. Trimming took off 0 bases at V and 4 bases at J, with 16 bases between the two ends. Germline-derived CDR1 and CDR2 are SGHDT and YYEEEE.

There are a few counts of this clonotype. This chain connects TRBV3-1 to TRBJ1-2; 7 bases agree with TRBD1. V was clipped by 3 bases and J by 3 bases; unmatched bases: 7. This CDR3 contains 15 residues. Per the germline V gene, CDR1 is LGHDT and CDR2 is YNNKEL (reference sequence). The CDR3 region is CASSHFGTVDYGYTF. CDR3 DNA sequence: TGTGCCAGCAGCCATTTCGGGACAGTCGACTATGGCTACACCTTC.

This chain links TRBV7-6 with TRBJ2-7; tentative D call: TRBD2 (5 bases). The CDR3 spans 15 residues. Germline values: CDR1 SGHVS, CDR2 FNYEAQ. V gave up 5 bases and J gave up 2 bases, with 16 bases separating them. Written as DNA, the CDR3 is TGTGCCAGCAGCCCTAGCACCGGGTCCCCCTACGAGCAGTACTTC. Translating it yields CASSPSTGSPYEQYF.